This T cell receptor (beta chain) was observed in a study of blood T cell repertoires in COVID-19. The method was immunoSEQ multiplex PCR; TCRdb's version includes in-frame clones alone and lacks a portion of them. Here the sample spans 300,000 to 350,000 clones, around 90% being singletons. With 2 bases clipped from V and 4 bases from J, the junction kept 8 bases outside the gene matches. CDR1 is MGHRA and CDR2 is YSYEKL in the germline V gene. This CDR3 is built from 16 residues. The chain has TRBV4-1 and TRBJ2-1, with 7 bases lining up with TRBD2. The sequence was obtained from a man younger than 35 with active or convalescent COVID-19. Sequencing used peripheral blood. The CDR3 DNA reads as TGCGCCAGCAGCCAACCCGGGACTAACTTTTACAATGAGCAGTTCTTC. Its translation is CASSQPGTNFYNEQFF.